A single sample gave rise to the 18 T cell receptor beta chains below, sequenced in a study of cytomegalovirus exposure and HLA in healthy donors. 60 Vbeta and 13 Jbeta primers were used in PCR. Generated by immunoSEQ multiplex PCR, the TCRdb table keeps only in-frame clones and is missing some. The data show about 200,000 clones, about 77% seen once. Material for sequencing was PBMCs. All receptors derive from a young woman in good health and CMV-seronegative.

The chain carries TRBV9 and TRBJ1-3; possibly TRBD1 for D (5 bases). V lost 3 bases and J 0 bases, leaving 16 bases between the germline ends. CDR3 length: 17 amino acids. CDR1 is SGDLS and CDR2 is YYNGEE in the germline V gene. CDR3 region: CASSGAGAGYSGNTIYF. CDR3 in DNA: TGTGCCAGCAGCGGAGCTGGGGCAGGATACTCTGGAAACACCATATATTTT.

V is TRBV10-2 and J is TRBJ1-1; tentative D call: TRBD1 (6 bases). CDR1 is WSHSY and CDR2 is SAAADI in the germline V gene. The CDR3 loop spans 12 amino acids. V was clipped by 7 bases and J by 12 bases, with 18 bases between them. Written as DNA, the CDR3 is TGCGCCAGCACTGGGGGCTTAAGTTTTACTTTCTTT. Translating gives CASTGGLSFTFF.

This clone has a count of ten or more. The chain couples TRBV27 to TRBJ2-7; 9 nucleotides align to TRBD1. V gave up 4 bases and J gave up 4 bases; unmatched junction bases: 5. This CDR3 contains 14 residues. Germline V gene data show CDR1 as MNHEY and CDR2 as SMNVEV (reference sequence). This CDR3 is CASSWDRAGYEQYF. CDR3 DNA: TGTGCCAGCAGTTGGGACAGGGCGGGGTACGAGCAGTACTTC.

This clone was found a few times. This chain joins TRBV5-1 and TRBJ2-7; TRBD1 matches 8 bases. The CDR3 totals 14 residues. Germline lookup yields CDR1 SGHRS and CDR2 YFSETQ. V trimming: 7 bases; J trimming: 7 bases; junction bases outside the gene matches: 13. This chain's CDR3 is CASQPGTGSLEQYF. The CDR3 nucleotides read TGCGCCAGCCAGCCCGGGACAGGCTCCTTGGAGCAGTACTTC. Full variable domain (remainder filled in from reference TRBV5-1 and TRBJ2-7): KAGVTQTPRYLIKTRGQQVTLSCSPISGHRSVSWYQQTPGQGLQFLFEYFSETQRNKGNFPGRFSGRQFSNSRSEMNVSTLELGDSALYLCASQPGTGSLEQYFGPGTRLTVT.

The chain is built from TRBV14 and TRBJ2-1, with 9 bases fitting TRBD1. Germline V lookup: CDR1 SGHDN, CDR2 FVKESK. Trimming cost V 4 bases and J 6 bases; bases outside gene matches: 4. CDR3 length: 14 amino acids. The CDR3 loop is CASSRDREVNEQFF. CDR3 coding DNA: TGTGCCAGCAGCCGGGACAGGGAGGTCAATGAGCAGTTCTTC.

This clone has a count of ten or more. The rearrangement links TRBV7-9 to TRBJ1-4, with 8 positions matching TRBD1. The junction had 3 bases not matched to a gene; V was cut back by 3 bases and J by 3 bases. Germline CDR1 is SEHNR and CDR2 is FQNEAQ (reference sequence). The CDR3 is made up of 15 amino acids. CDR3 bases: TGTGCCAGCAGCTTCCAGGGGGCGGCTAATGAAAAACTGTTTTTT. This gives the protein CASSFQGAANEKLFF.

This clone was detected only a few times. The rearrangement joins TRBV4-1 to TRBJ2-7, with 9 positions matching TRBD1. With 2 bases clipped from V and 6 bases from J, the junction kept 8 bases outside the gene matches. CDR1 and CDR2 (germline): MGHRA, YSYEKL. This CDR3 is 15 amino acids long. This chain's CDR3 is CASSQWDRDVSEQYF. CDR3 bases: TGCGCCAGCAGCCAATGGGACAGGGACGTCTCCGAGCAGTACTTC.

The chain carries TRBV27 and TRBJ2-2; D is perhaps TRBD1 (5 bases). The CDR3 loop spans 14 amino acids. The V gene lost 2 bases and the J gene lost 8 bases, with 12 bases spanning the gap. Germline V lookup: CDR1 MNHEY, CDR2 SMNVEV (reference sequence). The CDR3 nucleotides are TGTGCCAGCAGTTTAAGCAGGGCGTCAGGGGAGCTGTTTTTT. This codes for CASSLSRASGELFF.

This clone was picked up one time. The CDR3 DNA follows: TGTGCCAGCAGAAGCTCTGAGGGTCCCCATGGGACCCAGCATTTT. Residues: CASRSSEGPHGTQHF. The chain couples TRBV7-9 to TRBJ1-5; D not certain. Germline CDR1 SEHNR, CDR2 FQNEAQ (reference sequence). The length of the CDR3 is 15 residues. Trimming shortened V by 6 bases and J by 11 bases, and 23 bases separated the two germline ends. The complete variable domain, with remaining parts taken from reference TRBV7-9 and TRBJ1-5, reads DTGVSQNPRHKITKRGQNVTFRCDPISEHNRLYWYRQTLGQGPEFLTYFQNEAQLEKSRLLSDRFSAERPKGSFSTLEIQRTEQGDSAMYLCASRSSEGPHGTQHFGDGTRLSIL.

A single count supports this clone. The CDR3 reads CASSFRDEAEQFF. CDR3 coding DNA: TGCGCCAGCAGCTTCCGGGATGAGGCTGAGCAGTTCTTC. The chain joins TRBV5-1 to TRBJ2-1, with D perhaps TRBD2 (5 bases). The germline V and J ends were trimmed by 2 bases and 9 bases, with 12 bases remaining between them. Germline lookup yields CDR1 SGHRS and CDR2 YFSETQ. The CDR3 totals 13 residues.

This clone occurred once. This chain joins TRBV28 and TRBJ2-7, with 14 bases fitting TRBD2. Looked up from germline, CDR1 is MDHEN and CDR2 is SYDVKM. J was trimmed by 0 bases and V by 10 bases; bases with no gene match: 2. The CDR3 covers 14 residues. CDR3 nucleotide sequence: TGTGCCACCGGGACTAGCGGGAGCTCCTACGAGCAGTACTTC. Residues: CATGTSGSSYEQYF.

The genes are TRBV27 and TRBJ1-5; D is uncertain. Trimming cost V 5 bases and J 1 base, with 9 bases left between them. Germline values: CDR1 MNHEY, CDR2 SMNVEV (reference sequence). This CDR3 has 14 residues. The CDR3 DNA reads as TGTGCCAGCAGTCCCAGTTGGAGCAATCAGCCCCAGCATTTT. It codes for CASSPSWSNQPQHF.

The J gene is TRBJ1-2, the V gene TRBV18, with D possibly being TRBD1 (6 bases). The CDR3 totals 13 residues. Germline V gene sequence: CDR1 KGHSH, CDR2 LQKENI. The ends were cut back, 3 bases at V and 6 bases at J, with 11 bases in the middle. CDR3 DNA sequence: TGTGCCAGCTCACCTCTGGCAGGGGATGGCTACACCTTC. It is translated as CASSPLAGDGYTF.

The genes are TRBV5-6 and TRBJ1-3; no clear D. The CDR3 sequence is 14 residues long. Germline V gives CDR1 SGHDT, CDR2 YYEEEE. V lost 4 bases to trimming and J lost 1 base, with 9 bases between them. CDR3 sequence (DNA): TGTGCCAGCAGCAGACTGGAATCTGGAAACACCATATATTTT. It yields the protein CASSRLESGNTIYF.

The V gene is TRBV4-1, the J gene TRBJ1-1; D is uncertain. In germline, CDR1 is MGHRA, CDR2 YSYEKL. This CDR3 spans 14 amino acids. Trimming took off 2 bases at V and 1 base at J, with 8 bases between the two ends. As DNA, the CDR3 is TGCGCCAGCAGCCAACCGCTCAGGAACACTGAAGCTTTCTTT. Residues: CASSQPLRNTEAFF.

This clone has just one count. The chain joins TRBV10-3 to TRBJ1-1; D unresolved. Trimming pared 7 bases from V and 7 bases from J, leaving 16 bases between. This CDR3 is 13 amino acids long. Germline-derived CDR1 and CDR2 are ENHRY and SYGVKD. The CDR3 coding sequence is TGTGCCATCACCCCGGACGGAGGTTTTGAAGCTTTCTTT. It encodes CAITPDGGFEAFF.

The chain recombines TRBV27 with TRBJ2-1; 14 bases align to TRBD2. V trimming: 6 bases; J trimming: 10 bases; junction bases outside the gene matches: 11. The CDR3 spans 16 residues. Per germline, CDR1 MNHEY and CDR2 SMNVEV (reference sequence). CDR3 region: CASRPTGTSGSWEQFF. In DNA, the CDR3 is TGTGCCAGCAGGCCGACTGGGACTAGCGGGAGTTGGGAGCAGTTCTTC.

This clone was detected once. The rearrangement links TRBV11-2 to TRBJ2-1; 11 nucleotides agree with TRBD2. The germline CDR1 and CDR2 sequences are SGHAT and FQNNGV. The CDR3 length is 15 residues. V shed 4 bases and J 13 bases; nucleotides not matched to a gene: 12. This CDR3 is CASSSPRLLAGGQFF. In nucleotides, the CDR3 is TGTGCCAGCAGCTCCCCCAGGTTGCTAGCGGGGGGCCAGTTCTTC.